Given below is one T cell receptor beta chain in context. This clonotype was counted between two and nine times. It lacks a known antigen. Within one base of it there is no much larger clone, and no base qualities were kept. Trimming costs V 5 bases and J 2 bases, and their ends lie 19 bases apart. The CDR3 contains 15 residues, cysteine and phenylalanine counted. Just CDR3 DNA is preserved here, 45 bases in frame from base 1. CDR1 and CDR2, per the germline V gene (reference sequence), are DFQATT and SNEGSKA. Patients chosen for sequencing had shown expansion of CD8+CD57+ cells by flow cytometry. Severe acquired aplastic anemia was diagnosed in all patients according to International Study of Aplastic Anemia and Agranulocytosis and Camitta criteria. At the time blood was sampled, none of the patients had received any therapy. The study deep-sequenced TCR repertoires of sorted CD4+ and CD8+ blood T cells from severe aplastic anemia patients and healthy subjects. In the USA, patient enrollment took place under clinicaltrials.gov protocols 00001620, 01623167, 00001397, 00071045, 00081523 and 00961064. Ficoll-Paque density gradient centrifugation was used to isolate peripheral blood mononuclear cells. CD4+ and CD8+ T cells were sorted by FACS or magnetic beads before DNA extraction.

Genomic DNA served as template for TCR beta VDJ combination and CDR3 sequence profiling. TCR repertoire sequencing was run on an Illumina HiSeq 2000. Per the source publication's procedure: Repertoires were assessed using TRBV/TRBJ rearrangement plots, CDR3 size and DJ length profiles, and Simpson's diversity index. Whichever DNA sequence was most abundant in the deep sequencing data was defined as the immunodominant clone. CDR3 amino acid sequences were checked for sharing between subjects and were compared against published repertoires and the VDJdb database. In-frame beta chains were kept once TCRdb had trimmed the public reads at Q25 with fastp and called clones with MiXCR. Each CDR3 protein appears once, grouped with its most common genes and DNA. The authors' filters were not applied to this entry. Recorded for this sample are 180,000 or so distinct CDR3 sequences; 50% to 65% of them occurred a single time. The top ten hold roughly 46% of the sample.

This specimen comes from a study of CD8+CD57+ T cells in acquired aplastic anemia (dated by TCRdb to 2017 to 2018). About the investigation overall: On average, sorted CD4+ and CD8+ cells yielded 3.2 ug of extracted DNA, with a range of roughly 0.17 to 30 ug. CD8+CD57+ expansion was defined as a frequency above the mean frequency observed in healthy subjects. What the work shows at the level of the full study, not this receptor alone: Some 31 CD8+ CDR3 sequences were shared between patients and controls but appeared highly expressed in patients and within their immunodominant clones. Between patients and healthy controls, no significant difference in CD8+ Simpson's diversity was found (P=0.060).

The chain links TRBV20-1 with TRBJ2-7, with the D gene tentatively TRBD1 or TRBD2, based on 6 matching bases in each. Sequenced: sorted CD4+, CD8+, or CD8+CD57+ T cells (not recorded which) from PBMCs. The sequence was obtained from a human donor with aplastic anemia. The nucleotide sequence reads TGCAGTGCTGGGGGAGGAGGGGGAGTAACCTACGAGCAGTACTTC. Protein translation: CSAGGGGGVTYEQYF.